A selection of T cell receptor beta chains follows, all from one sample in a study of blood T cell repertoires in COVID-19. TCRdb's table, derived via immunoSEQ multiplex PCR, lists solely in-frame clones and lacks some. This sample yields about 49,000 clones, of which approximately 81% are seen a single time; 20% to 25% belongs to the top ten. The sample consisted of peripheral blood. The receptor set was obtained from a woman aged 80 or over with COVID-19, enrolled during active disease. The CDR3 runs from the conserved cysteine through the conserved F or W. A D gene is named only where the DNA matches it firmly. Expanded clones get a size class; other rows say once, few or many, or leave the size out.

size,D,J,V,DNA,CDR3
NA,TRBD2,TRBJ2-1,TRBV23-1,TGCGCCAGCAGTCTGGGACTAGCGGGGAACAATGAGCAGTTCTTC,CASSLGLAGNNEQFF
NA,TRBD2,TRBJ2-1,TRBV5-6,TGTGCCAGCAGCTTCTGGACTAGCGGGAGGGCCCACGAGCAGTTCTTC,CASSFWTSGRAHEQFF
NA,NA,TRBJ1-1,TRBV2,TGTGCCAGCAGTGAAGTTCCGAGGGCACCGAACACTGAAGCTTTCTTT,CASSEVPRAPNTEAFF
NA,NA,TRBJ2-2,TRBV9,TGTGCCAGCAGCGCGGGGGTTTCGAACACCGGGGAGCTGTTTTTT,CASSAGVSNTGELFF
NA,TRBD1,TRBJ2-7,TRBV5-8,TGTGCCAGCAGCTGGGGACAGGGGAACTACGAGCAGTACTTC,CASSWGQGNYEQYF
NA,NA,TRBJ2-2,TRBV7-9,TGTGCCAGCAGCCCCCCCGGCGGGGAGCTGTTTTTT,CASSPPGGELFF
NA,NA,TRBJ2-3,TRBV5-8,TGTGCCAGCAGCCCTTTTGTCAGCGCAGATACGCAGTATTTT,CASSPFVSADTQYF
NA,NA,TRBJ2-7,TRBV6-5,TGTGCCAGCAGTTACCGCGCGGACAGCTACGAGCAGTACTTC,CASSYRADSYEQYF
NA,TRBD2,TRBJ2-2,TRBV18,TGTGCCAGCTCACCAGCAGTAGCGGGAGCGAACACCGGGGAGCTGTTTTTT,CASSPAVAGANTGELFF
NA,NA,TRBJ1-1,TRBV20-1,TGCAGTGTTTACAGTGCTTTTTTGGCTTTCTTT,CSVYSAFLAFF
NA,NA,TRBJ1-5,TRBV30,TGTGCCTGGAGTAAGGATGGAGGTAGCAATCAGCCCCAGCATTTT,CAWSKDGGSNQPQHF
NA,NA,TRBJ1-1,TRBV9,TGTGCCAGCAGCGTAGCCGGGGACACTGAAGCTTTCTTT,CASSVAGDTEAFF
NA,TRBD1,TRBJ1-3,TRBV7-9,TGTGCCAGCAGCAGACAGGGGGCCGCTGGAAACACCATATATTTT,CASSRQGAAGNTIYF
NA,NA,TRBJ2-7,TRBV24-1,TGTGCCACCAGTGATTTGCAATTAGCGGTTGGGGTATCCTACGAGCAGTACTTC,CATSDLQLAVGVSYEQYF
NA,NA,TRBJ1-2,TRBV5-4,TGTGCCAGCAGTCCTGACAGCAGCGATGGCTACACCTTC,CASSPDSSDGYTF
NA,TRBD2,TRBJ2-1,TRBV10-3,TGTGCCATCAGTGAAGCGGGACTAGCGGGACCGGAGCAGTTCTTC,CAISEAGLAGPEQFF
NA,TRBD1,TRBJ1-2,TRBV28,TGTGCCAGCGGGAAACAGGGGGCGACCTATGGCTACACCTTC,CASGKQGATYGYTF
NA,NA,TRBJ1-2,TRBV19,TGTGCCAGTAGTCCCCCAGGGGACGACTATGGCTACACCTTC,CASSPPGDDYGYTF
NA,TRBD1,TRBJ2-7,TRBV6-2/TRBV6-3,TGTGCCAGCAGTTACTTAGGGGGACAGGGAGTCCCCTACGAGCAGTACTTC,CASSYLGGQGVPYEQYF
NA,NA,TRBJ2-7,TRBV2,TGTGCCAGCAGTGGCGATTTCTACGAGCAGTACTTC,CASSGDFYEQYF
NA,TRBD1,TRBJ2-7,TRBV25-1,TGTGCCAGAGATGCTCCAACAGGGGGCGGCTACGAGCAGTACTTC,CARDAPTGGGYEQYF
few,TRBD2,TRBJ2-1,TRBV18,TGTGCCAGCTCACCACCGGGAGGGAATGAGCAGTTCTTC,CASSPPGGNEQFF
NA,NA,TRBJ2-2,TRBV5-1,TGCGCCAGCAGCTTGGTGGCAGGGGGGACCGGGGAGCTGTTTTTT,CASSLVAGGTGELFF
NA,NA,TRBJ2-1,TRBV7-8,TGTGCCAGCAGCTTAGCTGCCAGGGCGAATGAGCAGTTCTTC,CASSLAARANEQFF
NA,TRBD2,TRBJ2-1,TRBV19,TGTGCCAGTAGTACCGCGGGGGGCCTCGACAATGAGCAGTTCTTC,CASSTAGGLDNEQFF
NA,TRBD1,TRBJ2-6,TRBV13,TGTGCCAGCAGCCCATACGGGACAGGAATCTCTGGGGCCAACGTCCTGACTTTC,CASSPYGTGISGANVLTF
NA,TRBD2,TRBJ2-2,TRBV19,TGTGCCAGTAGCCGGGGAGGGGCTAGCACCGGGGAGCTGTTTTTT,CASSRGGASTGELFF
NA,NA,TRBJ1-4,TRBV5-1,TGCGCCAGCAGCTTGCCCCAGGGTGGAAGGGATGAAAAACTGTTTTTT,CASSLPQGGRDEKLFF
NA,NA,TRBJ1-4,TRBV4-2,TGTGCCAGCAGCCAAGGGGCCAACCTGGGTGAAAAACTGTTTTTT,CASSQGANLGEKLFF
NA,NA,TRBJ1-3,TRBV7-9,TGTGCCAGCAGCTTAGGGGGGCCCCAGTGGATCTCTGGAAACACCATATATTTT,CASSLGGPQWISGNTIYF
NA,NA,TRBJ1-5,TRBV7-8,TGTGCCAGCAGCCGAACCACAGGGAGCAGACAGCCCCAGCATTTT,CASSRTTGSRQPQHF
NA,NA,TRBJ1-4,TRBV28,TGTGCCAGCAGTCCGCCCAGAGAAAAACTGTTTTTT,CASSPPREKLFF
NA,TRBD1,TRBJ2-1,TRBV2,TGTGCCAGCAGTGATGAAGGACAGGTGAAGGATGAGCAGTTCTTC,CASSDEGQVKDEQFF
NA,NA,TRBJ1-5,TRBV7-9,TGTGCCAGCAGCTTAGAGAGAGGGAGGTCAAACCGTGGACCTCAGCCCCAGCATTTT,CASSLERGRSNRGPQPQHF
few,TRBD2,TRBJ2-2,TRBV7-2,TGTGCCAGCAGCCTAGCGGGAGTATGGGGGGAGCTGTTTTTT,CASSLAGVWGELFF
once,TRBD1,TRBJ1-2,TRBV5-1,TGCGCCAGCAGCTTAGGACAGGGCACTAACTATGGCTACACCTTC,CASSLGQGTNYGYTF
NA,NA,TRBJ2-1,TRBV18,TGTGCCAGCTCACCACCGAATTCAGATGAGCAGTTCTTC,CASSPPNSDEQFF
NA,NA,TRBJ2-1,TRBV28,TGTGCCAGCAGTTTGAGGATTCGGCGCCCGAATGAGCAGTTCTTC,CASSLRIRRPNEQFF
few,TRBD1,TRBJ1-2,TRBV6-5,TGTGCCAGCAATACACCGGTACAGGGGGAATTTGGCTACACCTTC,CASNTPVQGEFGYTF
few,TRBD1,TRBJ2-1,TRBV29-1,TGCAGCGTTGGGGGGCAGGGGGCTTGGATCAATGAGCAGTTCTTC,CSVGGQGAWINEQFF
NA,NA,TRBJ1-1,TRBV5-1,TGCGCCAGCACCCGTGGCGGGGGATTGAACACTGAAGCTTTCTTT,CASTRGGGLNTEAFF
once,NA,TRBJ1-1,TRBV7-9,TGTGCCAGCAGCGTTTTACGACAGGACACTGAAGCTTTCTTT,CASSVLRQDTEAFF
NA,TRBD1,TRBJ2-3,TRBV18,TGTGCCAGCTGTGGACAGGGTGGCACAGATACGCAGTATTTT,CASCGQGGTDTQYF
once,NA,TRBJ1-6,TRBV28,TGTGCCAGCACCACGAGGACAGCCCGGGGAGTGCCCCTCCACTTT,CASTTRTARGVPLHF
NA,NA,TRBJ2-7,TRBV5-8,TGTGCCAGCAGCAGAGGACTTCTTTCTACCTACGAGCAGTACTTC,CASSRGLLSTYEQYF
NA,TRBD2,TRBJ2-2,TRBV7-8,TGTGCCAGCAGCCCGGACAGCGGGAGAGTAACCGGGGAGCTGTTTTTT,CASSPDSGRVTGELFF
NA,TRBD2,TRBJ2-7,TRBV7-9,TGTGCCAGCAGCTTAGGGCCAGCGGGAAACTACGAGCAGTACTTC,CASSLGPAGNYEQYF
NA,TRBD2,TRBJ2-3,TRBV5-1,TGCGCCAGCAGCTTGGCCGAAGCGGGAGATAGAGATACGCAGTATTTT,CASSLAEAGDRDTQYF
few,NA,TRBJ2-6,TRBV19,TGTGCCAGTAGTATAGTATGGCGTCTGGGGCAAAATTCTGGGGCCAACGTCCTGACTTTC,CASSIVWRLGQNSGANVLTF
NA,TRBD1,TRBJ2-7,TRBV27,TGTGCCAGCAGTAGAACCGGGACAGGGGGCAGGTACGAGCAGTACTTC,CASSRTGTGGRYEQYF
NA,TRBD1,TRBJ2-3,TRBV5-1,TGCGCCAGCAGCCTTGGACAGGGTAGTACAGATACGCAGTATTTT,CASSLGQGSTDTQYF
NA,NA,TRBJ2-7,TRBV12-3/TRBV12-4,TGTGCCAGCAGTTCATGGGAGGCCTACGAGCAGTACTTC,CASSSWEAYEQYF
once,NA,TRBJ2-1,TRBV12-5,TGTGCTAGTGGTCCCGAACAACGCTGGCAGTTCTTC,CASGPEQRWQFF
NA,TRBD2,TRBJ2-1,TRBV9,TGTGCCAGCAGCGTAGGTGCGGGAGGGCTTTACAATGAGCAGTTCTTC,CASSVGAGGLYNEQFF
medium-sized,TRBD1,TRBJ1-1,TRBV30,TGTGCCTGGAGCAAGCCGGGACAGGGGATGGGACCTGAAGCTTTCTTT,CAWSKPGQGMGPEAFF
NA,NA,TRBJ2-7,TRBV7-3,TGTGCCAGCAGCTTACTAGGCTCCGAGCAGTACTTC,CASSLLGSEQYF
NA,TRBD2,TRBJ2-3,TRBV18,TGTGCCAGCTCACCCGGGACTAGCGGAAGCACAGATACGCAGTATTTT,CASSPGTSGSTDTQYF
NA,NA,TRBJ2-3,TRBV6-5,TGTGCCAGCAGTTACTCCAGGGGGGTCACAGATACGCAGTATTTT,CASSYSRGVTDTQYF